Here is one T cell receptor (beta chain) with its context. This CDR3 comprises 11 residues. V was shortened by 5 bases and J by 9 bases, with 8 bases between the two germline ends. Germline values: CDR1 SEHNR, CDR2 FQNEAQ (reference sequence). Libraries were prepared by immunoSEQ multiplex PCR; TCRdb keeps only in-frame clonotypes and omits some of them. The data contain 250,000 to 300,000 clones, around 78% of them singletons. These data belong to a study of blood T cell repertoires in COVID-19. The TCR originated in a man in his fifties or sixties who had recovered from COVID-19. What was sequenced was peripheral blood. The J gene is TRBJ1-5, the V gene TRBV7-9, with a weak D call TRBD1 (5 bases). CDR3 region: CASSTGGPQHF. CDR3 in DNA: TGTGCCAGCAGCACCGGGGGGCCCCAGCATTTT.